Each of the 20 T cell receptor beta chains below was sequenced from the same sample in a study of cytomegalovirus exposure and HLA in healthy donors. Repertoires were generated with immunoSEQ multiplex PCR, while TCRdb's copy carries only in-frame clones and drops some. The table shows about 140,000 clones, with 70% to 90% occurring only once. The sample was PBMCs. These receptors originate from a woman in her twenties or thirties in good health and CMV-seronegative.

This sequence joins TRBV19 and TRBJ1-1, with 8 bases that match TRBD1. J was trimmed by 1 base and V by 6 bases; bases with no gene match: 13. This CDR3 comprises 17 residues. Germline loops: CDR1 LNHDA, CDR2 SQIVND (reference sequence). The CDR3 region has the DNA TGTGCCAGTAGCACCTTTGGACAGGGCCTGAGGAACACTGAAGCTTTCTTT. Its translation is CASSTFGQGLRNTEAFF.

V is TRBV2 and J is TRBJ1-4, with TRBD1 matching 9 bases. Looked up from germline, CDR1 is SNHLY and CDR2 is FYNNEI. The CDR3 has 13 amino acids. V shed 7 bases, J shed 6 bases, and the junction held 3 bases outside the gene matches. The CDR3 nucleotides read TGTGCCAGCACCGGGACAGGGCATGAAAAACTGTTTTTT. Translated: CASTGTGHEKLFF. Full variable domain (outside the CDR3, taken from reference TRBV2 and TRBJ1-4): EPEVTQTPSHQVTQMGQEVILRCVPISNHLYFYWYRQILGQKVEFLVSFYNNEISEKSEIFDDQFSVERPDGSNFTLKIRSTKLEDSAMYFCASTGTGHEKLFFGSGTQLSVL.

CDR3 in amino acids: CASSVGWGQGATTNEKLFF. The CDR3 nucleotides read TGTGCCAGCAGCGTAGGCTGGGGACAGGGGGCTACAACTAATGAAAAACTGTTTTTT. V and J are TRBV9 and TRBJ1-4; 12 bases agree with TRBD1. The CDR3 runs 19 residues. V lost 0 bases and J lost 0; bases outside the gene matches: 6. CDR1 and CDR2 (germline): SGDLS, YYNGEE.

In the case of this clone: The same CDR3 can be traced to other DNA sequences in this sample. Here the CDR3 reads CASSPDSPNQPQHF. The DNA of the CDR3 is TGTGCCAGCAGCCCTGACAGTCCCAATCAGCCCCAGCATTTT. V usage is TRBV7-8 and J usage is TRBJ1-5; a possible D gene is TRBD1 (5 bases). V dropped 5 bases and J dropped 3 bases, with 11 bases sitting between them. There are 14 residues in the CDR3. Germline V lookup: CDR1 SGHVS, CDR2 FQNEAQ.

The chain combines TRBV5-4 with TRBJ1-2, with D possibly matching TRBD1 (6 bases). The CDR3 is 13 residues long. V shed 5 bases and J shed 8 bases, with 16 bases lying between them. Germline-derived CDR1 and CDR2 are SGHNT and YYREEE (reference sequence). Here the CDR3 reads CASSENRVRGYTF. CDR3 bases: TGTGCCAGCAGTGAGAACAGGGTGCGGGGCTACACCTTC.

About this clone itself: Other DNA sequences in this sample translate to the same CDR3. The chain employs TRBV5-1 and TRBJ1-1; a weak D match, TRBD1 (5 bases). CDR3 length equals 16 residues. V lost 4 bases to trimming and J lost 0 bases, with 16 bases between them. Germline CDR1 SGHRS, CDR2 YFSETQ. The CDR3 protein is CASSLGIGGMNTEAFF. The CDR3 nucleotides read TGCGCCAGCAGCCTGGGGATCGGGGGGATGAACACTGAAGCTTTCTTT. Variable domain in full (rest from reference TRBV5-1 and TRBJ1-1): KAGVTQTPRYLIKTRGQQVTLSCSPISGHRSVSWYQQTPGQGLQFLFEYFSETQRNKGNFPGRFSGRQFSNSRSEMNVSTLELGDSALYLCASSLGIGGMNTEAFFGQGTRLTVV.

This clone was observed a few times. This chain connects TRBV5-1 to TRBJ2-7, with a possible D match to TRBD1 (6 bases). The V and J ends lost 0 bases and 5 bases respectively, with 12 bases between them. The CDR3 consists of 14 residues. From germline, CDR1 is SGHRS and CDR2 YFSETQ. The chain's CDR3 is CASSLGQGFHEQYF. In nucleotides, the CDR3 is TGCGCCAGCAGCTTGGGGCAGGGGTTCCACGAGCAGTACTTC.

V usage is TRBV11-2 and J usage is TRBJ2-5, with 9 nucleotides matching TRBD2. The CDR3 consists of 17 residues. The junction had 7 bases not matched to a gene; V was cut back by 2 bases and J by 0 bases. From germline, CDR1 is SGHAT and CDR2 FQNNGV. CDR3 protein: CASSLFLAGGYQETQYF. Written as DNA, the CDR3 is TGTGCCAGCAGCTTATTTTTGGCGGGGGGGTACCAAGAGACCCAGTACTTC.

Here the CDR3 reads CASSLGRWSSYNEQFF. The CDR3 DNA is TGTGCCAGCAGCTTAGGTAGGTGGAGCTCCTACAATGAGCAGTTCTTC. The chain joins TRBV7-2 to TRBJ2-1; no firm D call. Germline assignment: CDR1 SGHTA and CDR2 FQGNSA. Trimming left V 1 base short and J 0 bases short, with 10 bases between. The CDR3 runs 16 residues.

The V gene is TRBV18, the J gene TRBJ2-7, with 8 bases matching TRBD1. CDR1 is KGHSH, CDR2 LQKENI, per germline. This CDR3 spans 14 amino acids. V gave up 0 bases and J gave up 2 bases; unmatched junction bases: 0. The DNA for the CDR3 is TGTGCCAGCTCACCACCGACAGGGGCCTACGAGCAGTACTTC. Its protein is CASSPPTGAYEQYF.

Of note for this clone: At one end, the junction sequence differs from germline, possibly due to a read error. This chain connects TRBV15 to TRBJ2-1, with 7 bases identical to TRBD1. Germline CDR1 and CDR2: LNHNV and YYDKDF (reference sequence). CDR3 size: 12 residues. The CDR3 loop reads CATSLKGQDALF. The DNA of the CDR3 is TGTGCCACCAGCTTGAAAGGACAGGACGCGCTCTTC.

CDR3 coding DNA: TGCGCCAGCAGCGTGGACAGTTGGGAGCAGTACTTC. Its translation is CASSVDSWEQYF. J is TRBJ2-7 and V is TRBV5-1, with D tentatively TRBD1 (6 bases). V was clipped by 4 bases and J by 7 bases, with 12 bases between them. Germline V gene sequence: CDR1 SGHRS, CDR2 YFSETQ. The CDR3 has 12 amino acids.

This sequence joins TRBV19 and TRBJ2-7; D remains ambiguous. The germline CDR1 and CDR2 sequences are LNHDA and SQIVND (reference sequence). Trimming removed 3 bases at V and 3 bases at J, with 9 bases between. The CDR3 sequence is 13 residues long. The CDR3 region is CASSILPGYEQYF. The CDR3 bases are TGTGCCAGTAGTATTCTGCCGGGCTACGAGCAGTACTTC.

CDR3 DNA: TGCAGCGTTGCCGGGGGGCTTGGAAATGGCTACACCTTC. Its protein product is CSVAGGLGNGYTF. The chain links TRBV29-1 to TRBJ1-2, with a tentative D call TRBD1 (6 bases). CDR3 length: 13 residues. Trimming pared 4 bases from V and 6 bases from J, leaving 15 bases between. The V gene's germline CDR1 is SQVTM and CDR2 ANQGSEA.

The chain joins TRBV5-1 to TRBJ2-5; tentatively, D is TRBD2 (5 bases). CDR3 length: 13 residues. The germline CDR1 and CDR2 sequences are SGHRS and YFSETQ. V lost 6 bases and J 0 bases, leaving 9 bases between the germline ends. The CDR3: CASNGGYQETQYF. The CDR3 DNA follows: TGCGCCAGCAACGGCGGGTACCAAGAGACCCAGTACTTC.

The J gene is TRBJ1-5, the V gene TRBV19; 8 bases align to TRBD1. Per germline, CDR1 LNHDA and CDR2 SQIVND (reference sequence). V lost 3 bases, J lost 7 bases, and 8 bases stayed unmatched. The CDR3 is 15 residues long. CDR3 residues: CASSIDQGAWQPQHF. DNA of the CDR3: TGTGCCAGTAGTATTGACCAGGGGGCATGGCAGCCCCAGCATTTT.

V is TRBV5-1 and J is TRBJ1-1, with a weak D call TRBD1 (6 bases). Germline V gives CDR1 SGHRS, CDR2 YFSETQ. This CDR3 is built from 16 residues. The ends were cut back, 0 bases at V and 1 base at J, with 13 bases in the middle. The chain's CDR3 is CASSLAPGQANTEAFF. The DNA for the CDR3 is TGCGCCAGCAGCTTGGCCCCGGGACAAGCGAACACTGAAGCTTTCTTT.

The DNA of the CDR3 is TGTGCCAGTAGTGAAGATTCCGGGACAGGGGGCATTTATGGTGAAGCTTTCTTT. Amino acid sequence: CASSEDSGTGGIYGEAFF. V gene TRBV19 combines with J gene TRBJ1-1; 12 nucleotides line up with TRBD1. Germline V CDR1 and CDR2: LNHDA, SQIVND (reference sequence). This CDR3 region has 18 residues. V dropped 5 bases and J dropped 7; count of bases not matched to a gene: 17. The full variable domain, in which reference TRBV19 and TRBJ1-1 provide the parts outside the CDR3, is DGGITQSPKYLFRKEGQNVTLSCEQNLNHDAMYWYRQDPGQGLRLIYYSQIVNDFQKGDIAEGYSVSREKKESFPLTVTSAQKNPTAFYLCASSEDSGTGGIYGEAFFGQGTRLTVV.

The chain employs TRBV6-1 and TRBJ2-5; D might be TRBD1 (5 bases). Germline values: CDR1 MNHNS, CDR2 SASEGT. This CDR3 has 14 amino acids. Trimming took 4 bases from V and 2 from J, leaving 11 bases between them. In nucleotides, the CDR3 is TGTGCCAGCAGTGGGGGCAGAAAGCAAGAGACCCAGTACTTC. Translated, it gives CASSGGRKQETQYF.

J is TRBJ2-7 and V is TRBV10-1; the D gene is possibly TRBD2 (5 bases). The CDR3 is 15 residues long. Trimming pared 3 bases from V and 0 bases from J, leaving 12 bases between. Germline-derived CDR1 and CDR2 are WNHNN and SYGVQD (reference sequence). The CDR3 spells CASSEERDSSYEQYF. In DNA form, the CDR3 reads TGCGCCAGCAGTGAAGAACGGGATAGCTCCTACGAGCAGTACTTC.